Listed here are 6 T cell receptor beta chains from one sample, sequenced in a study of PD-L1 blockade in urothelial cancer. The repertoire was sequenced with immunoSEQ multiplex PCR; TCRdb's copy has only in-frame clones and lacks some. The profile shows approximately 83,000 clones, approximately 87% of them singletons. The time point was: peripheral blood 6 weeks after treatment start. The specimen was PBMCs, collected around atezolizumab (anti-PD-L1) treatment. Receptors originate from a man between 65 and 85 years old with urothelial cancer.

This clone came up once. CDR3 protein: CARAESGKSNQPQHF. The CDR3 region has the DNA TGTGCCAGGGCCGAATCCGGGAAGAGCAATCAGCCCCAGCATTTT. The rearrangement joins TRBV21-1 to TRBJ1-5. TRBV21-1 counts as a pseudogene. CDR3 length: 15 residues.

V is TRBV27 and J is TRBJ2-7; a possible D gene is TRBD2 (5 bases). Deletions cut 4 bases from V and 0 bases from J, with 7 bases between. Germline V CDR1 and CDR2: MNHEY, SMNVEV (reference sequence). The CDR3 is made up of 13 amino acids. DNA for the CDR3: TGTGCCAGCAGTTGGACTGGCTCCTACGAGCAGTACTTC. Translated: CASSWTGSYEQYF.

The V call is TRBV2, the J call TRBJ2-5; no definite D call. V lost 3 bases to trimming and J lost 3 bases, with 11 bases between them. The CDR3 totals 14 residues. Germline CDR1 and CDR2: SNHLY and FYNNEI. In DNA form, the CDR3 reads TGTGCCAGCAGTGACACGCGGCTCAAAGAGACCCAGTACTTC. The encoded protein is CASSDTRLKETQYF.

This sequence joins TRBV9 and TRBJ2-5; 10 bases fit TRBD1. The J call is doubtful: the DNA matches TRBJ2-7 better. CDR1 and CDR2 from the germline V gene are SGDLS and YYNGEE. This CDR3 has 14 residues. Written as DNA, the CDR3 is TGTGCCAGCAGCCCGGGACAGGGGTTAGGCGAGCAGTACTTC. The encoded protein is CASSPGQGLGEQYF.

The gene calls are TRBV29-1 and TRBJ1-4; no clear D. Per the germline V gene, CDR1 is SQVTM and CDR2 is ANQGSEA. The CDR3 covers 11 residues. Trimming removed 3 bases from V and 8 bases from J, with 7 bases in between. CDR3 DNA sequence: TGCAGCGTTGAGGGGAGGGAAAAACTGTTTTTT. Amino acid sequence: CSVEGREKLFF.

This clone was seen only once. The gene calls are TRBV2 and TRBJ1-2; no definite D call. The ends were cut back, 5 bases at V and 7 bases at J, with 14 bases in the middle. Germline CDR1 is SNHLY and CDR2 is FYNNEI. The CDR3 totals 13 residues. The CDR3 DNA reads TGTGCCAGCAGTCTGGTGGTATCCGGTGGCTACACCTTC. Encoded protein: CASSLVVSGGYTF.